Given below is one T cell receptor beta chain in context. Its target is unknown. Here immunoSEQ multiplex PCR was the method, and the copy in TCRdb shows in-frame clones only, minus some. This sample has about 85,000 clones, with 90% found just once. This sample is part of a study of PD-1 blockade in classical Hodgkin lymphoma. Study-level information: Nivolumab was administered to patients intravenously at 3 mg/kg every 2 weeks. Study-wide results and caveats: For complete responders, baseline diversity was comparable to that of newly diagnosed patients.

With 4 bases clipped from V and 4 bases from J, the junction kept 6 bases outside the gene matches. Germline V gene lookup returns CDR1 MDHEN and CDR2 SYDVKM. The CDR3 is 16 residues long. The time point: cycle 4 day 1 (C4D1), after more than 5 weeks of nivolumab. Patients all relapsed after autologous stem cell transplantation, and there was variation in brentuximab vedotin exposure. This receptor was identified in a human donor with classical Hodgkin lymphoma. J is TRBJ2-1 and V is TRBV28, with TRBD1 matching over 11 bases. The sample consisted of peripheral blood mononuclear cells (PBMCs), taken before the fourth cycle of nivolumab. The CDR3 bases are TGTGCCAGCAGTTCGTCCCGGGACAGGGGGTACAATGAGCAGTTCTTC. Residues: CASSSSRDRGYNEQFF. Based on the CDR3 plus reference TRBV28 and TRBJ2-1, the full variable domain is DVKVTQSSRYLVKRTGEKVFLECVQDMDHENMFWYRQDPGLGLRLIYFSYDVKMKEKGDIPEGYSVSREKKERFSLILESASTNQTSMYLCASSSSRDRGYNEQFFGPGTRLTVL.